Included here is one T cell receptor beta chain sequence, with context. Original handling: The assay estimated nucleated cells by amplifying reference gene primers. Only in-frame clones appear in the TCRdb table, and some are missing; sequencing was by immunoSEQ multiplex PCR. That table gives V, J and clone size, and the DNA gave D and trimming. The repertoire holds some 380,000 clones, with about 80% as singletons. The data are from a study of blood T cell repertoires in COVID-19. About the study: The United States, Italy and Spain were the sources of the acute and convalescent COVID-19 samples. Sample material is recorded as cDNA or gDNA derived from T cells, B-cell-depleted T cells, or PBMCs.

Source material: peripheral blood. This receptor was taken from a human donor with acute or convalescent COVID-19. The donor label of this sample is uncertain.

The CDR3 nucleotides are TGTGCCAGCAGTGAGGGGACAGACACTGAAGCTTTCTTT. Amino acid sequence: CASSEGTDTEAFF. The chain uses TRBV2 and TRBJ1-1, with TRBD1 matching over 7 bases. The CDR3 is 13 amino acids. The ends lost 3 bases at V and 3 bases at J; junction bases unmatched: 1. Germline V gene sequence: CDR1 SNHLY, CDR2 FYNNEI.